Listed below are T cell receptor beta chains from one sample, sequenced in a study of cytomegalovirus exposure and HLA in healthy donors. Profiling relied on immunoSEQ multiplex PCR, and the TCRdb table lists in-frame clones only, not all of them. The specimen's table records about 48,000 clones. The source material was PBMCs. The receptors here all came from a male donor in good health and CMV-seropositive. Each CDR3 is given with its conserved first and last residue. The D gene is left open where the match is weak.

D: TRBD2
V: TRBV4-2
J: TRBJ2-1
DNA: TGTGCCAGCAGCCCGGGAGGGGGGGAGGGGACTACCAAGCTCAACAATGAGCAGTTCTTC
CDR3: CASSPGGGEGTTKLNNEQFF

D: TRBD2
V: TRBV11-2
J: TRBJ2-5
DNA: TGTGCCAGCAGCTTAGGGCTAGCGGGGGGTTACCAAGAGACCCAGTACTTC
CDR3: CASSLGLAGGYQETQYF

D: -
V: TRBV13
J: TRBJ1-3
DNA: TGTGCCAGCAGCTCGGGCTCTGGAAACACCATATATTTT
CDR3: CASSSGSGNTIYF

D: TRBD1
V: TRBV7-6
J: TRBJ2-2
DNA: TGTGCCAGCAGCGTAGGCCGGGACAGGGGGCCCGGGGAGCTGTTTTTT
CDR3: CASSVGRDRGPGELFF

D: -
V: TRBV11-2
J: TRBJ2-5
DNA: TGTGCCAGCACCCTAGATGCAGGAGGGGAGACCCAGTACTTC
CDR3: CASTLDAGGETQYF

D: -
V: TRBV6-5
J: TRBJ2-1
DNA: TGTGCCAGCAGTTACTCGCGTAATGAGCAGTTCTTC
CDR3: CASSYSRNEQFF

D: -
V: TRBV5-1
J: TRBJ1-4
DNA: TGCGCCAGCAGCCCCGACCCAAGAGCAGGGGACGAAAAACCGTTTTTT
CDR3: CASSPDPRAGDEKPFF

D: -
V: TRBV7-9
J: TRBJ2-1
DNA: TGTGCCGCGGGCCCCCCCTACAATGAGCAGTTCTTC
CDR3: CAAGPPYNEQFF

D: -
V: TRBV7-9
J: TRBJ1-2
DNA: TGTGCCAGCTCTTTAACCGAACTGTATGGCTACACCTTC
CDR3: CASSLTELYGYTF

D: -
V: TRBV9
J: TRBJ2-7
DNA: TGTGCCAGCAGCGTAGAGGGACATAGCTCCTACGAGCAGTACTTC
CDR3: CASSVEGHSSYEQYF

D: -
V: TRBV5-6
J: TRBJ2-7
DNA: TGTGCCAGCAGCTTGGCCGTCTCCTACGAGCAGTACTTC
CDR3: CASSLAVSYEQYF

D: TRBD1
V: TRBV5-1
J: TRBJ1-6
DNA: TGCGCCAGCAGCAAAGGGACAGGGGATAATTCACCCCTCCACTTT
CDR3: CASSKGTGDNSPLHF

D: TRBD1
V: TRBV18
J: TRBJ1-6
DNA: TGTGCCAGCTCACCGACCGGGACAGGGGGTAATTCACCCCTCCACTTT
CDR3: CASSPTGTGGNSPLHF

D: -
V: TRBV19
J: TRBJ1-5
DNA: TGTGCCAGTAGTATACTCGGAGCCAATCAGCCCCAGCATTTT
CDR3: CASSILGANQPQHF

D: -
V: TRBV7-8
J: TRBJ1-2
DNA: TGTGCCAGCAGCCCCGACAGTAGCTATGGCTACACCTTC
CDR3: CASSPDSSYGYTF

D: -
V: TRBV2
J: TRBJ1-4
DNA: TGTGCCAGCAGGAGAGGGAGCGGCGAAAAACTGTTTTTT
CDR3: CASRRGSGEKLFF

D: TRBD1
V: TRBV9
J: TRBJ2-2
DNA: TGTGCCAGCAGCGGCCCTGACAGGGTAAAATCCACCGGGGAGCTGTTTTTT
CDR3: CASSGPDRVKSTGELFF

D: -
V: TRBV12-5
J: TRBJ1-4
DNA: TGTGCTAGTGGTTTGGGACCGCCGGGACTCCCCCTGGAAAAACTGTTTTTT
CDR3: CASGLGPPGLPLEKLFF

D: -
V: TRBV4-2
J: TRBJ2-7
DNA: TGTGCCAGCAGCCAAGATTGGGCAGCCGAGCAGTACTTC
CDR3: CASSQDWAAEQYF

D: -
V: TRBV6-1
J: TRBJ1-2
DNA: TGTGCCAGCAGTGTGGACACCTACTATGGCTACACCTTC
CDR3: CASSVDTYYGYTF

D: TRBD1
V: TRBV5-8
J: TRBJ2-5
DNA: TGTGCCAGCAGCTTGCCCGACAGGGGGGAGACCCAGTACTTC
CDR3: CASSLPDRGETQYF

D: TRBD1
V: TRBV5-1
J: TRBJ2-7
DNA: TGCGCCAGCAGCTTGGACAGGGGGCCCTACGAGCAGTACTTC
CDR3: CASSLDRGPYEQYF

D: -
V: TRBV7-3
J: TRBJ2-1
DNA: TGTGCCAGCAGCCCACAGGGAATAGGGGGTGAGCAGTTCTTC
CDR3: CASSPQGIGGEQFF

D: -
V: TRBV30
J: TRBJ2-2
DNA: TGTGCCTGGAGTAGGACAAGGTTGAACACCGGGGAGCTGTTTTTT
CDR3: CAWSRTRLNTGELFF

D: -
V: TRBV4-3
J: TRBJ2-7
DNA: TGCGCCAGCAGCCAAGGTGGCGGGGCCGAGCAGTACTTC
CDR3: CASSQGGGAEQYF

D: TRBD1
V: TRBV27
J: TRBJ1-6
DNA: TGTGCCAGCAGCGCCGGGACAGTAGCCTTTAACTCACCCCTCCACTTT
CDR3: CASSAGTVAFNSPLHF

D: -
V: TRBV7-3
J: TRBJ2-2
DNA: TGTGCCAGCAGCTTGCCCAGGACAGATTCTAACACCGGGGAGCTGTTTTTT
CDR3: CASSLPRTDSNTGELFF

D: TRBD1
V: TRBV6-7
J: TRBJ1-2
DNA: TGTGCCCACACAGGGGTGGCTGGCTACACCTTC
CDR3: CAHTGVAGYTF

D: -
V: TRBV9
J: TRBJ2-2
DNA: TGTGCCAGCAGCGTAGCTTACCGACTCGGGGAGCTGTTTTTT
CDR3: CASSVAYRLGELFF

D: TRBD1
V: TRBV5-1
J: TRBJ1-6
DNA: TGCGCCAGCAGCTCCTCCACCCAGGGGGTTAATTCACCCCTCCACTTT
CDR3: CASSSSTQGVNSPLHF

D: TRBD1
V: TRBV6-5
J: TRBJ2-7
DNA: TGTGCCAGCAGTTACTCGGAGGACAGGACCTACGAGCAGTACTTC
CDR3: CASSYSEDRTYEQYF

D: TRBD2
V: TRBV9
J: TRBJ2-3
DNA: TGTGCCAGCAGCTCCCGGGACTACTACACAGATACGCAGTATTTT
CDR3: CASSSRDYYTDTQYF

D: -
V: TRBV18
J: TRBJ2-7
DNA: TGTGCCAGCTCACCAAGGATGTACCAGGCAGGGGGGATTTTGGACGAGCAGTACTTC
CDR3: CASSPRMYQAGGILDEQYF

D: -
V: TRBV10-3
J: TRBJ2-7
DNA: TGTGCCATCAGGGGGGGAGCTTACGAGCAGTACTTC
CDR3: CAIRGGAYEQYF

D: TRBD1
V: TRBV5-1
J: TRBJ2-7
DNA: TGCGCCAGCGGACCGGGACAGGGGGACTACGAGCAGTACTTC
CDR3: CASGPGQGDYEQYF

D: -
V: TRBV6-1
J: TRBJ2-1
DNA: TGTGCCAGCAGTGAAGAGCAAAATGAGCAGTTCTTC
CDR3: CASSEEQNEQFF

D: TRBD2
V: TRBV7-4
J: TRBJ2-7
DNA: TGTGCCAGCAGCTCTTCGACTAGCGGGGACTCCTACGAGCAGTACTTC
CDR3: CASSSSTSGDSYEQYF

D: TRBD2
V: TRBV18
J: TRBJ2-5
DNA: TGTGCCAGCTCCGAAGGCGGGGGGGGAGAAGAGACCCAGTACTTC
CDR3: CASSEGGGGEETQYF

D: TRBD1
V: TRBV19
J: TRBJ1-5
DNA: TGTGCCAGTAGTATCCGGGACAGTAATCAGCCCCAGCATTTT
CDR3: CASSIRDSNQPQHF

D: -
V: TRBV10-3
J: TRBJ2-7
DNA: TGTGCCATCGGAACCGGGACAACCTCCTACGAGCAGTACTTC
CDR3: CAIGTGTTSYEQYF

D: TRBD1
V: TRBV7-9
J: TRBJ2-7
DNA: TGTGCCAGCAGCTTAGGGGACAGGGCTACCTACGAGCAGTACTTC
CDR3: CASSLGDRATYEQYF

D: TRBD1
V: TRBV11-2
J: TRBJ1-2
DNA: TGTGCCAGCAGCTTAGATCCCGGACAGGATGGCTACACCTTC
CDR3: CASSLDPGQDGYTF

D: -
V: TRBV30
J: TRBJ1-2
DNA: TGTGCCTGGAGTGATGGACAGAATGGCTACACCTTC
CDR3: CAWSDGQNGYTF